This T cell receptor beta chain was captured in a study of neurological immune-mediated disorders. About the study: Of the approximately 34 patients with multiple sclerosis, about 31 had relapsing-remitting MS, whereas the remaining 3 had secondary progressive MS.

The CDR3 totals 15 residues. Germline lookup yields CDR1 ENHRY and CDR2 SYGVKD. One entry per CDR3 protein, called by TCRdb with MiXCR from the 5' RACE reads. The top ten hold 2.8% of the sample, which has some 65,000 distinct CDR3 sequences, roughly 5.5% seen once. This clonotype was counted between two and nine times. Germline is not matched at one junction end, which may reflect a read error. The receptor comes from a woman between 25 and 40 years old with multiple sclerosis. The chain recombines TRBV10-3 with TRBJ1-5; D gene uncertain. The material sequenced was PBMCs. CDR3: CAISEETFLRQPQNF. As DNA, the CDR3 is TGTGCCATCAGTGAAGAAACTTTTCTGCGTCAGCCCCAGAATTTT.